The 14 T cell receptor beta chains given below trace back to one sample, sequenced in a study of cytomegalovirus exposure and HLA in healthy donors. The PCR used 60 Vbeta and 13 Jbeta primers. The table came from immunoSEQ multiplex PCR; TCRdb's copy has only in-frame clones and leaves some out. The top ten hold around 3.2% of the sample, which has approximately 130,000 clones, over 70% seen once. Material: PBMCs. These TCRs come from a man aged 25 to 45 in good health and CMV-seronegative.

The chain couples TRBV20-1 to TRBJ1-1, with D possibly being TRBD1 (5 bases). The germline V and J ends were trimmed by 1 base and 7 bases, with 7 bases remaining between them. Germline V gene lookup returns CDR1 DFQATT and CDR2 SNEGSKA (reference sequence). There are 11 residues in the CDR3. Here the CDR3 reads CSARGQGEAFF. The CDR3 nucleotides read TGCAGTGCTAGAGGGCAGGGTGAAGCTTTCTTT.

This clone has a handful of counts. V is TRBV6-5 and J is TRBJ1-1; D is unclear. The length of the CDR3 is 14 residues. The germline CDR1 and CDR2 sequences are MNHEY and SVGAGI. Trimming pared 6 bases from V and 4 bases from J, leaving 15 bases between. This chain's CDR3 is CASSRWTGGTEAFF. The CDR3 bases are TGTGCCAGCAGCCGATGGACGGGAGGCACTGAAGCTTTCTTT.

The chain joins TRBV10-3 to TRBJ1-2; TRBD1 aligns across 8 bases. With V trimmed by 4 bases and J by 4 bases, 8 bases remained unmatched. This CDR3 region has 15 residues. CDR1 and CDR2 (germline): ENHRY, SYGVKD. The CDR3 here is CAISGGGTGLYGYTF. CDR3 nucleotide sequence: TGTGCCATCAGTGGAGGGGGGACAGGCCTCTATGGCTACACCTTC.

The chain uses TRBV5-1 and TRBJ2-2; TRBD2 aligns across 7 bases. CDR1 and CDR2 from the germline V gene are SGHRS and YFSETQ. The CDR3 spans 15 residues. The V segment lost 4 bases and the J segment 2 bases; nucleotides outside the gene matches: 5. The CDR3 sequence is CASSHGLGNTGELFF. In DNA form, the CDR3 reads TGCGCCAGCAGCCACGGACTAGGAAACACCGGGGAGCTGTTTTTT.

This chain joins TRBV5-1 and TRBJ1-1; possibly TRBD1 for D (5 bases). Trimming cost V 3 bases and J 4 bases, with 22 bases left between them. Germline CDR1 SGHRS, CDR2 YFSETQ. CDR3 length: 17 residues. The CDR3 DNA reads as TGCGCCAGCAGCTCGTATTTGGCCGCGGGGGGTGTCACTGAAGCTTTCTTT. Its translation: CASSSYLAAGGVTEAFF. Looking up the rest from reference TRBV5-1 and TRBJ1-1 gives the full variable domain: KAGVTQTPRYLIKTRGQQVTLSCSPISGHRSVSWYQQTPGQGLQFLFEYFSETQRNKGNFPGRFSGRQFSNSRSEMNVSTLELGDSALYLCASSSYLAAGGVTEAFFGQGTRLTVV.

The J gene is TRBJ2-3, the V gene TRBV30; weak D call: TRBD2 (6 bases). This CDR3 spans 15 amino acids. V gave up 0 bases and J gave up 7 bases, with 17 bases separating them. Germline V lookup: CDR1 GTSNPN, CDR2 SVGIG (reference sequence). The CDR3 DNA sequence: TGTGCCTGGAGTGTTTTGGGGGGAGCTCTGAATACGCAGTATTTT. It codes for CAWSVLGGALNTQYF.

The chain carries TRBV25-1 and TRBJ1-2; 10 positions agree with TRBD1. Per the germline V gene, CDR1 is MGHDK and CDR2 is SYGVNS. The V segment lost 3 bases and the J segment 3 bases; nucleotides outside the gene matches: 4. This CDR3 comprises 15 residues. The CDR3 nucleotides read TGTGCCAGCAGTGATACCGGGACAGGGGACTATGGCTACACCTTC. Translating gives CASSDTGTGDYGYTF.

The chain has TRBV4-3 and TRBJ2-7; 11 bases map to TRBD2. The CDR3 is 15 residues long. After removal of 5 bases from V and 6 bases from J, the junction contained 9 bases not matched to a gene. CDR1 and CDR2 from the germline V gene are LGHNA and YSLEER. The CDR3 DNA reads as TGCGCCAGCAGCGGGGCACTAGCGGGAGTGTTCGAGCAGTACTTC. Residues: CASSGALAGVFEQYF.

This chain connects TRBV29-1 to TRBJ1-3, with TRBD1 matching over 9 bases. From germline, CDR1 is SQVTM and CDR2 ANQGSEA. V was pared by 6 bases and J by 2 bases, with 5 bases of the junction left unmatched. This CDR3 comprises 14 residues. For the CDR3, the DNA is TGCAGCGTGGTGGGACAGGGAACTGGAAACACCATATATTTT. Its translation is CSVVGQGTGNTIYF. The variable domain in full, completed from reference TRBV29-1 and TRBJ1-3, reads SAVISQKPSRDICQRGTSLTIQCQVDSQVTMMFWYRQQPGQSLTLIATANQGSEATYESGFVIDKFPISRPNLTFSTLTVSNMSPEDSSIYLCSVVGQGTGNTIYFGEGSWLTVV.

J is TRBJ1-6 and V is TRBV9; no firm D call. The germline V gene encodes CDR1 SGDLS and CDR2 YYNGEE. The CDR3 is 15 residues long. Deletions cut 4 bases from V and 4 bases from J, with 12 bases between. CDR3 DNA sequence: TGTGCCAGCAGCTCTGGGGAGGTATATAATTCACCCCTCCACTTT. Translated: CASSSGEVYNSPLHF.

The chain couples TRBV27 to TRBJ2-3, with TRBD2 matching over 13 bases. Germline lookup yields CDR1 MNHEY and CDR2 SMNVEV (reference sequence). The V segment lost 6 bases and the J segment 4 bases; nucleotides outside the gene matches: 13. The length of the CDR3 is 18 residues. The CDR3 region has the DNA TGTGCCAGCAGCCCCTTCCCCGGACTAGCGGGAGTAGCAGATACGCAGTATTTT. Translated, it gives CASSPFPGLAGVADTQYF.

V is TRBV9 and J is TRBJ2-1, with a possible D match to TRBD2 (5 bases). The CDR3 sequence is 15 residues long. Germline CDR1 reads SGDLS; CDR2 reads YYNGEE. V was shortened by 6 bases and J by 6 bases, with 19 bases between the two germline ends. The chain's CDR3 is CASTPGVAYSNEQFF. Here the CDR3 DNA reads TGTGCCAGCACCCCCGGGGTCGCCTACTCCAATGAGCAGTTCTTC.

V gene TRBV6-5 combines with J gene TRBJ2-7; 8 bases are a match to TRBD2. This CDR3 comprises 14 residues. The J segment lost 3 bases and the V segment lost 5 bases, leaving 6 bases of the junction unmatched. In germline, CDR1 is MNHEY, CDR2 SVGAGI. CDR3 protein: CASSPPGLVYEQYF. The CDR3 DNA reads TGTGCCAGCAGTCCGCCGGGACTAGTCTACGAGCAGTACTTC.

V usage is TRBV19 and J usage is TRBJ1-5, with D possibly being TRBD1 (5 bases). Germline V gene data show CDR1 as LNHDA and CDR2 as SQIVND (reference sequence). V lost 2 bases, J lost 3 bases, and 11 bases lay in between. This CDR3 contains 15 residues. In DNA, the CDR3 is TGTGCCAGTAGTATACTCAGGGAGGTCAATCAGCCCCAGCATTTT. Protein sequence: CASSILREVNQPQHF.